This TCR beta chain was identified during a study of blood T cells in healthy people across ages. Next came a second PCR, run for about 7 to 12 cycles, which used a sample-barcoded 5' primer along with a J-beta primer mix. TCRdb re-called the 5' RACE reads with MiXCR, one entry per CDR3 protein. The sample has 1.5 million to 2 million distinct CDR3 sequences; 40% to 55% are singletons. The V and J ends lost 3 bases and 9 bases respectively, with 6 bases between them. Looked up from germline, CDR1 is MNHEY and CDR2 is SMNVEV (reference sequence). This CDR3 is 11 amino acids long. The clonotype was recovered from a woman between 40 and 50 years old in good health. V gene TRBV27 combines with J gene TRBJ2-1; D uncertain. Specimen: blood. The CDR3, as DNA: TGTGCCAGCAGTTTCCCCCCTGAGCAGTTCTTC. Amino acids: CASSFPPEQFF.